This entry features one T cell receptor (beta chain) sequence. This entry belongs to a study of patients and donors after allogeneic stem cell transplantation. Each CDR3 protein gets one entry after TCRdb re-called the RT-PCR reads with MiXCR. This table has roughly 880,000 distinct CDR3 sequences, roughly 18% appearing once. Per the germline V gene, CDR1 is LGHNA and CDR2 is YNFKEQ. Trimming stripped 5 bases from V and 1 base from J, with 14 bases between. This CDR3 contains 15 residues. The sample consisted of blood, either unsorted or a sorted T cell fraction (not recorded which). This sequence joins TRBV4-2 and TRBJ1-1; D possibly corresponds to TRBD1 (5 bases). This TCR derives from a human donor who was either an allogeneic HSCT recipient or a stem cell or donor lymphocyte infusion donor (not recorded which). It is not recorded whose cells these are; they may come from a transplant donor. The CDR3 DNA sequence: TGTGCCAGCAGCTCACAAGGGACCCAGAACACTGAAGCTTTCTTT. Amino acids: CASSSQGTQNTEAFF.